These 13 T cell receptor beta chains share one sample of origin, sequenced in a study of PD-1 blockade in classical Hodgkin lymphoma. The protocol was immunoSEQ multiplex PCR, while the TCRdb copy is restricted to in-frame clones and leaves out a portion. The sample includes tens of thousands of clones, around 74% of them seen just once. Indicated time point: cycle 4 day 1 (C4D1), after 6 weeks of nivolumab. Following autologous stem cell transplantation, relapse occurred in every patient, and exposure to brentuximab vedotin varied. Specimen: peripheral blood mononuclear cells (PBMCs), collected before the fourth cycle of nivolumab. The source of these receptors is a human donor with classical Hodgkin lymphoma.

The chain combines TRBV21-1 with TRBJ1-1. TRBV21-1 is labeled a pseudogene. This CDR3 has 15 amino acids. DNA of the CDR3: TGTGCCAGCAGCAAAGTGGAGGGAAGCAACACTGAAGCTTTCTTT. This translates into CASSKVEGSNTEAFF.

The rearrangement uses TRBV10-3 and TRBJ1-1; D is uncertain. Trimming stripped 7 bases from V and 2 bases from J, with 8 bases between. The germline CDR1 and CDR2 sequences are ENHRY and SYGVKD. This CDR3 contains 12 residues. The DNA of the CDR3 is TGTGCCATCAAAGACGCTAACACTGAAGCTTTCTTT. Protein: CAIKDANTEAFF.

CDR3 loop: CASSLQGASEQYF. The CDR3 DNA reads as TGTGCCAGCAGCTTGCAGGGGGCTTCCGAGCAGTACTTC. This sequence joins TRBV5-6 and TRBJ2-7, with 8 bases lining up with TRBD1. V lost 1 base to trimming and J lost 6 bases; unmatched junction nucleotides: 3. Germline V gene data show CDR1 as SGHDT and CDR2 as YYEEEE. The CDR3 is 13 residues long.

V gene TRBV29-1 combines with J gene TRBJ2-5; 9 nucleotides agree with TRBD1. The CDR3 spans 12 residues. The V and J ends lost 8 bases and 2 bases, in that order; junction bases with no gene match: 3. Germline V gene data show CDR1 as SQVTM and CDR2 as ANQGSEA. The CDR3 DNA reads as TGCAGCTCCGGGACAGGGCAAGAGACCCAGTACTTC. This encodes CSSGTGQETQYF.

DNA of the CDR3: TGTGCCAGCAGCTACCGGGACGGTACCTACGAGCAGTACTTC. Translating gives CASSYRDGTYEQYF. The chain links TRBV7-6 to TRBJ2-7; possibly TRBD1 or TRBD2 for D (5 bases each). From germline, CDR1 is SGHVS and CDR2 FNYEAQ. Trimming removed 4 bases from V and 2 bases from J, with 12 bases in between. The CDR3 contains 14 residues.

This clone is labeled as medium-sized. The junction shows a germline mismatch at one end, possibly a read error. V and J are TRBV27 and TRBJ1-6; 12 nucleotides align to TRBD1. This CDR3 region has 13 residues. From germline, CDR1 is MNHEY and CDR2 SMNVEV (reference sequence). The CDR3 here is CASYGPWDRGLYF. Written as DNA, the CDR3 is TGTGCCAGCTACGGCCCTTGGGACAGGGGGCTTTACTTT.

V gene TRBV5-6 combines with J gene TRBJ1-1; 7 positions agree with TRBD1. J lost 0 bases, V lost 6 bases, and 20 bases had no gene match. The CDR3 runs to 19 residues. The germline CDR1 and CDR2 sequences are SGHDT and YYEEEE. In DNA form, the CDR3 reads TGTGCCAGCACGGCCTTACGAGGTGAGGGGGCGAGGATGAACACTGAAGCTTTCTTT. This codes for CASTALRGEGARMNTEAFF.

The chain recombines TRBV6-6 with TRBJ2-7; 7 nucleotides agree with TRBD1. CDR1 and CDR2 (germline): MNHNY, SVGAGI (reference sequence). The CDR3 covers 14 residues. The V gene end was trimmed by 0 bases and the J gene end by 6 bases; junction bases not matched to a gene: 5. This CDR3 reads CASSYSIAGGEQYF. For the CDR3, the DNA is TGTGCCAGCAGTTACTCGATAGCAGGGGGCGAGCAGTACTTC.

This chain uses TRBV28 with TRBJ2-7, with 7 nucleotides matching TRBD2. The junction had 13 bases not matched to a gene; V was cut back by 2 bases and J by 6 bases. This CDR3 spans 16 amino acids. The germline CDR1 and CDR2 sequences are MDHEN and SYDVKM. CDR3 protein: CASSLEFRGVLTEQYF. CDR3 in DNA: TGTGCCAGCAGTTTAGAGTTCCGGGGGGTCCTTACCGAGCAGTACTTC. Looking up the rest from reference TRBV28 and TRBJ2-7 gives the full variable domain: DVKVTQSSRYLVKRTGEKVFLECVQDMDHENMFWYRQDPGLGLRLIYFSYDVKMKEKGDIPEGYSVSREKKERFSLILESASTNQTSMYLCASSLEFRGVLTEQYFGPGTRLTVT.

The chain is built from TRBV7-9 and TRBJ1-2; TRBD1 matches at 9 bases. This CDR3 region has 15 residues. The germline CDR1 and CDR2 sequences are SEHNR and FQNEAQ (reference sequence). The V segment lost 5 bases and the J segment 7 bases; nucleotides outside the gene matches: 11. The DNA for the CDR3 is TGTGCCAGCAGCCCGGACAGGGGAGTTTTAAGTGGCTACACCTTC. Its translation: CASSPDRGVLSGYTF.

This clone was seen only a few times. This chain uses TRBV19 with TRBJ1-1, with a tentative D call TRBD1 (5 bases). This CDR3 region has 16 residues. V was pared by 3 bases and J by 2 bases, with 16 bases between. Germline CDR1 reads LNHDA; CDR2 reads SQIVND (reference sequence). In DNA, the CDR3 is TGTGCCAGTAGTATTAGGGACGGAACATTCAACACTGAAGCTTTCTTT. This gives the protein CASSIRDGTFNTEAFF.

This chain links TRBV5-4 with TRBJ1-5; D is unclear. V was trimmed by 9 bases and J by 0 bases, leaving 13 bases between them. The CDR3 consists of 14 residues. Germline V gene data show CDR1 as SGHNT and CDR2 as YYREEE (reference sequence). CDR3 nucleotide sequence: TGTGCCACAACTGACGCCTTTAGCAATCAGCCCCAGCATTTT. Residues: CATTDAFSNQPQHF. Filled out from reference TRBV5-4 and TRBJ1-5, the complete variable domain reads ETGVTQSPTHLIKTRGQQVTLRCSSQSGHNTVSWYQQALGQGPQFIFQYYREEENGRGNFPPRFSGLQFPNYSSELNVNALELDDSALYLCATTDAFSNQPQHFGDGTRLSIL.

The V gene is TRBV28, the J gene TRBJ2-5, with TRBD1 matching 7 bases. With V trimmed by 5 bases and J by 5 bases, 11 bases remained unmatched. This CDR3 has 15 residues. Germline CDR1 MDHEN, CDR2 SYDVKM. The CDR3 coding sequence is TGTGCCAGCAGTCGAGAACAGGGGCGGCACGAGACCCAGTACTTC. Its protein product is CASSREQGRHETQYF. Looking up the rest from reference TRBV28 and TRBJ2-5 gives the full variable domain: DVKVTQSSRYLVKRTGEKVFLECVQDMDHENMFWYRQDPGLGLRLIYFSYDVKMKEKGDIPEGYSVSREKKERFSLILESASTNQTSMYLCASSREQGRHETQYFGPGTRLLVL.